Following are 9 T cell receptor beta chains from one sample sequenced in a study of blood T cell repertoires in COVID-19. Only in-frame clones appear in the TCRdb table, and some are missing; sequencing was by immunoSEQ multiplex PCR. The table records 150,000 to 200,000 clones, 80% to 95% of them present only once. The sample comprised peripheral blood. Every receptor here comes from a man aged 50 to 59 with acute or convalescent COVID-19.

This chain links TRBV27 with TRBJ1-1, with TRBD1 as a possible D gene (5 bases). CDR3 length: 19 residues. Looked up from germline, CDR1 is MNHEY and CDR2 is SMNVEV (reference sequence). V gave up 6 bases and J gave up 2 bases, with 28 bases separating them. The CDR3 DNA reads TGTGCCAGCAGAGCGTGGGGGGGAGAAGCTCTACTAATCAACACTGAAGCTTTCTTT. This sequence encodes CASRAWGGEALLINTEAFF.

This chain uses TRBV28 with TRBJ2-7; D is ambiguous. Per the germline V gene, CDR1 is MDHEN and CDR2 is SYDVKM. The CDR3 is 12 amino acids. Between the trimmed V and J ends, which lost 4 bases and 4 bases, there was a span of 8 bases. The CDR3 nucleotides are TGTGCCAGCAGTTCCACAGAATACGAGCAGTACGTC. It encodes CASSSTEYEQYV.

The CDR3 DNA is TGTGCCAGCAGCTTTAGTCTAGCGGAGAGGGGCGGGGAGCTGTTTTTT. It is translated as CASSFSLAERGGELFF. The chain couples TRBV5-6 to TRBJ2-2; 7 positions match TRBD2. Per germline, CDR1 SGHDT and CDR2 YYEEEE. The junction had 11 bases not matched to a gene; V was cut back by 2 bases and J by 7 bases. The CDR3 has 16 residues.

V gene TRBV2 combines with J gene TRBJ1-3; a possible D gene is TRBD1 (5 bases). CDR1 is SNHLY, CDR2 FYNNEI, per germline. V was cut by 8 bases and J by 1 base, with 9 bases left in between. The CDR3 totals 13 residues. As DNA, the CDR3 is TGTGCCAGCCCGACAGTATCTGGAAACACCATATATTTT. Its protein is CASPTVSGNTIYF.

This clone was counted a single time. The chain is built from TRBV7-9 and TRBJ1-4; 8 nucleotides match TRBD1. The junction had 7 bases not matched to a gene; V was cut back by 5 bases and J by 2 bases. CDR1 is SEHNR and CDR2 is FQNEAQ in the germline V gene (reference sequence). This CDR3 contains 16 residues. The CDR3 is CASSPAGGPTNEKLFF. CDR3 DNA: TGTGCCAGCAGCCCCGCAGGGGGCCCGACTAATGAAAAACTGTTTTTT.

The V gene is TRBV5-1, the J gene TRBJ1-2; possibly TRBD1 for D (6 bases). Trimming stripped 4 bases from V and 8 bases from J, with 21 bases between. CDR3 size: 15 residues. CDR1 is SGHRS, CDR2 YFSETQ, per germline. CDR3 protein: CASSPDSPRNWGYTF. The CDR3 nucleotides are TGCGCCAGCAGCCCGGACAGCCCCCGAAACTGGGGCTACACCTTC.

The chain couples TRBV11-2 to TRBJ2-1; D remains ambiguous. Trimming cost V 3 bases and J 0 bases, with 6 bases left between them. Germline V gene lookup returns CDR1 SGHAT and CDR2 FQNNGV. The CDR3 contains 14 residues. CDR3 sequence (DNA): TGTGCCAGCAGCTTTATCTACTCCTACAATGAGCAGTTCTTC. Translated, it gives CASSFIYSYNEQFF.

V is TRBV27 and J is TRBJ1-1; the match to TRBD1 covers 7 bases. Germline values: CDR1 MNHEY, CDR2 SMNVEV (reference sequence). V gave up 6 bases and J gave up 7 bases; unmatched junction bases: 8. CDR3 size: 13 residues. In DNA, the CDR3 is TGTGCCAGCAGGAGTACAGGGGCGGTTGAAGCTTTCTTT. It is translated as CASRSTGAVEAFF.

The genes are TRBV5-1 and TRBJ2-7; 10 nucleotides match TRBD2. The germline CDR1 and CDR2 sequences are SGHRS and YFSETQ. Trimming removed 0 bases from V and 6 bases from J; junction bases left unmatched: 9. This CDR3 region has 16 residues. DNA of the CDR3: TGCGCCAGCAGCTTGGCTAGCGGGAGTGTCTTAGCCGAGCAGTACTTC. It specifies CASSLASGSVLAEQYF.